This is a list of T cell receptor beta chains from one sample in a study of blood T cell repertoires in COVID-19. Using immunoSEQ multiplex PCR, the repertoire was profiled, and TCRdb retains in-frame clones only, with some absent. The sample shows roughly 69,000 clones, 86% of them seen only once. Sequenced input: peripheral blood. The source of these receptors is a man aged 50-60 years with active COVID-19. The CDR3 runs from the conserved cysteine through the conserved F or W. A D gene is named only where the DNA matches it firmly. Size values are once, few and many counts, or a class for expanded clones, and some rows have none.

d_call cdr3_length j_call v_call clone_size cdr3_aa cdr3_nt
NA 14 TRBJ2-7 TRBV2 NA CASSERGPTYEQYF TGTGCCAGCAGTGAGAGAGGGCCAACCTACGAGCAGTACTTC
TRBD2 15 TRBJ2-7 TRBV7-2 few CASSPTGTSAYEQYF TGTGCCAGCAGCCCCACCGGGACTAGCGCATACGAGCAGTACTTC
NA 15 TRBJ2-1 TRBV15 NA CATSRPSGASNEQFF TGTGCCACCAGCAGACCAAGCGGAGCGTCCAATGAGCAGTTCTTC
NA 14 TRBJ2-3 TRBV11-3 NA CASSLDGGSDTQYF TGTGCCAGCAGCTTAGACGGGGGATCAGATACGCAGTATTTT
TRBD1 16 TRBJ2-4 TRBV4-1 NA CASSYGQGADKNIQYF TGCGCCAGCAGCTATGGACAGGGGGCCGACAAAAACATTCAGTACTTC
NA 12 TRBJ2-3 TRBV6-5 NA CASSVSTDTQYF TGTGCCAGCAGCGTCAGCACAGATACGCAGTATTTT
TRBD2 15 TRBJ2-7 TRBV6-5 NA CASRARLAVSYEQYF TGTGCCAGCAGGGCAAGACTAGCGGTCTCCTACGAGCAGTACTTC
NA 14 TRBJ1-2 TRBV6-5 NA CASSPPGAGYGYTF TGTGCCAGCAGTCCCCCCGGGGCGGGATATGGCTACACCTTC
NA 13 TRBJ1-1 TRBV29-1 NA CSVDWAGNTEAFF TGCAGCGTTGACTGGGCAGGTAACACTGAAGCTTTCTTT
TRBD2 15 TRBJ2-7 TRBV19 NA CASRELAGESYEQYF TGTGCCAGTCGGGAACTAGCGGGAGAGAGCTACGAGCAGTACTTC
TRBD2 11 TRBJ2-4 TRBV12-3/TRBV12-4 NA CASSREDIQYF TGTGCCAGCAGCCGGGAGGATATTCAGTACTTC
TRBD1 14 TRBJ1-2 TRBV10-3 NA CAITPTGIHYGYTF TGTGCCATCACCCCGACAGGGATCCACTATGGCTACACCTTC
TRBD1 14 TRBJ1-2 TRBV7-2 NA CASSLPGGHYGYTF TGTGCCAGCAGCTTACCAGGGGGGCACTATGGCTACACCTTC
NA 12 TRBJ2-5 TRBV10-3 once CAIGAETETQYF TGTGCCATCGGAGCCGAGACGGAGACCCAGTACTTC
NA 13 TRBJ1-1 TRBV5-5 NA CASSLVLSREAFF TGTGCCAGCAGCTTGGTCCTTTCGAGGGAAGCTTTCTTT
TRBD2 16 TRBJ2-1 TRBV5-4 once CASSLPLAGGVNEQFF TGTGCCAGCAGCTTGCCGCTAGCGGGAGGGGTCAATGAGCAGTTCTTC
NA 17 TRBJ1-6 TRBV9 NA CASSVVAGGSTYMPLHF TGTGCCAGCAGCGTAGTAGCGGGGGGTTCCACTTACATGCCCCTCCACTTT
TRBD1 13 TRBJ1-2 TRBV29-1 NA CSAQTGGGYGYTF TGCAGCGCCCAGACAGGGGGCGGGTATGGCTACACCTTC
TRBD1 12 TRBJ2-7 TRBV6-6 NA CASSDRGREQYF TGTGCCAGCAGTGACAGGGGCCGCGAGCAGTACTTC
TRBD1 13 TRBJ1-5 TRBV2 NA CASSIYRGQPQHF TGTGCCAGCAGTATTTACAGGGGTCAGCCCCAGCATTTT
TRBD2 16 TRBJ2-3 TRBV16 NA CASSRTSGGAGDTQYF TGTGCCAGCAGCCGGACTAGCGGGGGGGCCGGCGATACGCAGTATTTT
TRBD1 13 TRBJ1-2 TRBV7-2 NA CASSSRGNYGYTF TGTGCCAGCAGCTCCAGGGGGAACTATGGCTACACCTTC
TRBD2 20 TRBJ2-1 TRBV4-1 NA CASRPGVGLAGIFSYNEQFF TGCGCCAGCCGACCCGGGGTTGGATTAGCGGGGATCTTCTCCTACAATGAGCAGTTCTTC
NA 14 TRBJ1-1 TRBV7-2 NA CASSLVGAGAEAFF TGTGCCAGCAGCTTAGTTGGGGCGGGGGCTGAAGCTTTCTTT
NA 17 TRBJ1-1 TRBV7-9 NA CASSLALGQSQNTEAFF TGTGCCAGCAGCTTAGCTTTGGGCCAATCCCAAAACACTGAAGCTTTCTTT
TRBD1 14 TRBJ1-2 TRBV7-9 NA CASSKGTGDYGYTF TGTGCCAGCAGCAAAGGGACAGGGGACTATGGCTACACCTTC
NA 13 TRBJ2-2 TRBV4-2 NA CASSQPFTGELFF TGTGCCAGCAGCCAGCCTTTCACTGGGGAGCTGTTTTTT
NA 16 TRBJ2-7 TRBV27 NA CASSFGRTQISYEQYF TGTGCCAGCAGTTTTGGCCGGACTCAAATCTCCTACGAGCAGTACTTC
TRBD1 15 TRBJ1-2 TRBV28 once CASRTGGSAIAGYTF TGTGCCAGTCGGACAGGGGGGAGTGCGATAGCTGGCTACACCTTC
TRBD1 14 TRBJ2-7 TRBV2 NA CASNGQGLIYEQYF TGTGCCAGCAACGGACAGGGTCTCATCTACGAGCAGTACTTC
TRBD1 14 TRBJ2-7 TRBV28 NA CASSTRQGPYEQYF TGTGCCAGCAGTACCCGACAGGGGCCCTACGAGCAGTACTTC
TRBD1 17 TRBJ1-2 TRBV3-1/TRBV3-2 NA CASSQALGQGSGYGYTF TGTGCCAGCAGCCAAGCCCTTGGACAGGGATCGGGCTATGGCTACACCTTC
NA 14 TRBJ2-7 TRBV29-1 NA CSAAIGQWAFEQYF TGCAGCGCGGCCATTGGACAGTGGGCTTTCGAGCAGTACTTC